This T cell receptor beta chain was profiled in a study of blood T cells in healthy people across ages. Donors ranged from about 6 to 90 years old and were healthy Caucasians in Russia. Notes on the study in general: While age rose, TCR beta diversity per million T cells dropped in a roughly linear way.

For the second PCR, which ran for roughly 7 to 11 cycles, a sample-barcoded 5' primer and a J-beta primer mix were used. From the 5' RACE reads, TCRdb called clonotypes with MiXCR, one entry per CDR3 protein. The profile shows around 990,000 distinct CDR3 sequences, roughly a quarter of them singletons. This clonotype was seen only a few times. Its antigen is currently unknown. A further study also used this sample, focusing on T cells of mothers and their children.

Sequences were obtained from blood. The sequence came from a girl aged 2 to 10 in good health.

The CDR3 sequence: CSVVGGDTGELFF. The CDR3 coding sequence is TGCAGCGTTGTCGGGGGGGACACCGGGGAGCTGTTTTTT. J is TRBJ2-2 and V is TRBV29-1; 8 bases are a match to TRBD2. The CDR3 extends over 13 amino acids. Looked up from germline, CDR1 is SQVTM and CDR2 is ANQGSEA. The junction had 1 base not matched to a gene; V was cut back by 4 bases and J by 3 bases.